This is a list of T cell receptor beta chains from one sample in a study of cytomegalovirus exposure and HLA in healthy donors. Produced via immunoSEQ multiplex PCR; TCRdb's table is partial and in-frame only. This sample's clone table lists 200,000 or so clones. Input material: PBMCs. These receptors originate from a girl aged 2 to 9 in good health and CMV-seropositive. The CDR3 runs from the conserved cysteine through the conserved F or W. D genes are given only for firm matches.

>TRBJ1-5|TRBV6-1|TRBD1
TGTGCCAGCGACAGGGGAAATAGCAATCAGCCCCAGCATTTT
CASDRGNSNQPQHF
>TRBJ1-1|TRBV28|TRBD1
TGTGCCAGCAGTTTGGGGACAGGCACTGAAGCTTTCTTT
CASSLGTGTEAFF
>TRBJ1-2|TRBV5-5|NA
TGTGCCAGCACCACAGGGAACTATGGCTACACCTTC
CASTTGNYGYTF
>TRBJ2-7|TRBV5-1|NA
TGCGCCAGCAGCCCGGAGGTATCGACTTACGAGCAGTACTTC
CASSPEVSTYEQYF
>TRBJ1-6|TRBV18|TRBD1
TGTGCCAGCTCACCAGAGACAGGGGATTTTTATTCACCCCTCCACTTT
CASSPETGDFYSPLHF
>TRBJ2-2|TRBV7-8|NA
TGTGCCAGCAGCTGGGGCAAGGGCAATGTTCCCGGGGAGCTGTTTTTT
CASSWGKGNVPGELFF
>TRBJ1-2|TRBV5-1|NA
TGCGCCAGCAGCTTGGTGGCTGATTCTAACTATGGCTACACCTTC
CASSLVADSNYGYTF
>TRBJ2-2|TRBV27|TRBD1
TGTGCCAGCAGTAGGGACAGGACCGGGGAGCTGTTTTTT
CASSRDRTGELFF
>TRBJ2-3|TRBV30|TRBD2
TGTGCCTGGAGTAAAGGACTAGTAACAGATACGCAGTATTTT
CAWSKGLVTDTQYF
>TRBJ1-5|TRBV9|NA
TGTGCCAGCAGCGTGGGGGCGAATTGGAATCAGCCCCAGCATTTT
CASSVGANWNQPQHF
>TRBJ2-3|TRBV13|TRBD1
TGTGCCAGCAGCCTCGGGACAGGCACGCAGTATTTT
CASSLGTGTQYF
>TRBJ2-7|TRBV2|TRBD2
TGTGCCAGCAGTGAAGCGGGACTAGCGGGAGGATCCTACGAGCAGTACTTC
CASSEAGLAGGSYEQYF
>TRBJ2-1|TRBV7-6|TRBD2
TGTGCCAGCAGCTCTTTTGCTCTAGCGGGAGTCAATGAGCAGTTCTTC
CASSSFALAGVNEQFF
>TRBJ1-1|TRBV27|NA
TGTGCCAGCAGTTTACAGGGAATGAACACTGAAGCTTTCTTT
CASSLQGMNTEAFF
>TRBJ2-1|TRBV7-2|TRBD2
TGTGCCAGCAGCTTTCGACTAGCGGGAGGGGATGAGCAGTTCTTC
CASSFRLAGGDEQFF
>TRBJ1-5|TRBV19|TRBD1
TGTGCCAGTATGGGACAGAGCAATCAGCCCCAGCATTTT
CASMGQSNQPQHF
>TRBJ1-1|TRBV7-9|TRBD1
TGTGCCAGCAGCCCAGGGGACAGGTCGGCGACTTTCTTT
CASSPGDRSATFF
>TRBJ1-3|TRBV5-4|NA
TGTGCCAGCAGCTTGCCGGGTGATTCCATATATTTT
CASSLPGDSIYF
>TRBJ2-7|TRBV11-2|NA
TGTGCCAGCAGGACGGGTGCTAGCGACATTTACGAGCAGTACTTC
CASRTGASDIYEQYF
>TRBJ2-3|TRBV11-2|NA
TGTGCCACCGGCAGCGCTCCTTCCACAGATACGCAGTATTTT
CATGSAPSTDTQYF
>TRBJ2-1|TRBV2|TRBD2
TGTGCCAGCAGTGGAGCCGGGACAGGGACTAGCGGGAGCCCTACGACGTACTCCTACAATGAGCAGTTCTTC
CASSGAGTGTSGSPTTYSYNEQFF
>TRBJ2-6|TRBV5-1|NA
TGCGCCGCTATCTGGGCCAACGTCCTGACTTTC
CAAIWANVLTF
>TRBJ2-3|TRBV2|NA
TGTGCCAGCAGTGAGGGGCCACACACAGATACGCAGTATTTT
CASSEGPHTDTQYF
>TRBJ2-1|TRBV29-1|TRBD1
TGCAGCGTTGACACAGGGGGTTTCAATGAGCAGTTCTTC
CSVDTGGFNEQFF
>TRBJ2-1|TRBV7-2|TRBD2
TGTGCCAGCAGCTTATTTCTAGCGGGAGGAGTGGTCTACAATGAGCAGTTCTTC
CASSLFLAGGVVYNEQFF
>TRBJ2-1|TRBV5-1|NA
TGCGCCAGCAGCCTACGGAGCGCGGGAACCAATGAGCAGTTCTTC
CASSLRSAGTNEQFF
>TRBJ2-7|TRBV20-1|TRBD1
TGCAGTTGGGACAGCCGCTACGAGCAGTACTTC
CSWDSRYEQYF
>TRBJ1-5|TRBV19|TRBD1
TGTGCCAGTAGTATGGGGACAGGGCTCAATCAGCCCCAGCATTTT
CASSMGTGLNQPQHF
>TRBJ1-5|TRBV15|NA
TGTGCCACCAGCAGAGGAGTCAATCAGCCCCAGCATTTT
CATSRGVNQPQHF
>TRBJ2-7|TRBV18|TRBD1
TGTGCCAGCTCACTCGGGACAGTGTCAGCCTACGAGCAGTACTTC
CASSLGTVSAYEQYF
>TRBJ1-1|TRBV9|NA
TGTGCCAGCAGCGTAGCGGGGGGAAACACTGAAGCTTTCTTT
CASSVAGGNTEAFF
>TRBJ2-4|TRBV7-2|NA
TGTGCCAGCAGCTTAGGCCCTCGTAGCGGTTATGGGGTTCAGTACTTC
CASSLGPRSGYGVQYF
>TRBJ2-3|TRBV10-2|TRBD1
TGCGCCAGCACCTACTGGGACAGGGGAGCCAAGGGCGCAGATACGCAGTATTTT
CASTYWDRGAKGADTQYF
>TRBJ2-7|TRBV29-1|NA
TGCAGCGTTGAATTGACCGGGACACCCGAGCAGTACTTC
CSVELTGTPEQYF
>TRBJ2-1|TRBV7-7|TRBD2
TGTGCTAGCAGCTTGGGACTAGCGTCGAACAATGAGCAGTTCTTC
CASSLGLASNNEQFF
>TRBJ2-5|TRBV27|TRBD2
TGTGCCAGCAGTTTGCCTCGACTAGCGGGAGAAATAAAGACCCAGTACTTC
CASSLPRLAGEIKTQYF
>TRBJ2-1|TRBV7-2|TRBD2
TGTGCCAGCAGCTCAGTACTAGCGAGTGAGCAGTTCTTC
CASSSVLASEQFF
>TRBJ1-4|TRBV25-1|NA
TGTGCCAGCAGTGAATCGGGACAAGTTGTAAAACTGTTTTTT
CASSESGQVVKLFF
>TRBJ2-3|TRBV7-7|NA
TGTGCTAGCAGCTCGTACTTCGGCGGTCAGGATACGCAGTATTTT
CASSSYFGGQDTQYF